The following is a TCR beta chain sequence with its context. This entry comes from a study of blood T cell repertoires in COVID-19. Looking at the study overall: COVID-19 samples from acute and convalescent phases originated in the United States, Italy and Spain. From T cells, B-cell-depleted T cells, or PBMCs came the material, which was cDNA or gDNA.

Original handling: Estimates of nucleated cell counts were drawn from the amplification of reference gene primers. The data were produced by immunoSEQ multiplex PCR, yet TCRdb's version contains in-frame clones alone and is incomplete. From that table come the V and J calls and clone size; the DNA was used to work out D and trimming. The sample lists about 150,000 clones, 88% occurring once. This CDR3 has 15 amino acids. Germline V gene sequence: CDR1 SNHLY, CDR2 FYNNEI. V lost 8 bases and J lost 1; bases outside the gene matches: 7. This clonotype was obtained from a man in his 60s with active or convalescent COVID-19. Input material: peripheral blood. The chain uses TRBV2 and TRBJ2-2, with 7 bases fitting TRBD2. The CDR3: CASRGVAGNTGELFF. The CDR3 DNA reads as TGTGCCAGCCGAGGAGTAGCGGGGAACACCGGGGAGCTGTTTTTT. Complete variable domain (other parts from reference TRBV2 and TRBJ2-2): EPEVTQTPSHQVTQMGQEVILRCVPISNHLYFYWYRQILGQKVEFLVSFYNNEISEKSEIFDDQFSVERPDGSNFTLKIRSTKLEDSAMYFCASRGVAGNTGELFFGEGSRLTVL.